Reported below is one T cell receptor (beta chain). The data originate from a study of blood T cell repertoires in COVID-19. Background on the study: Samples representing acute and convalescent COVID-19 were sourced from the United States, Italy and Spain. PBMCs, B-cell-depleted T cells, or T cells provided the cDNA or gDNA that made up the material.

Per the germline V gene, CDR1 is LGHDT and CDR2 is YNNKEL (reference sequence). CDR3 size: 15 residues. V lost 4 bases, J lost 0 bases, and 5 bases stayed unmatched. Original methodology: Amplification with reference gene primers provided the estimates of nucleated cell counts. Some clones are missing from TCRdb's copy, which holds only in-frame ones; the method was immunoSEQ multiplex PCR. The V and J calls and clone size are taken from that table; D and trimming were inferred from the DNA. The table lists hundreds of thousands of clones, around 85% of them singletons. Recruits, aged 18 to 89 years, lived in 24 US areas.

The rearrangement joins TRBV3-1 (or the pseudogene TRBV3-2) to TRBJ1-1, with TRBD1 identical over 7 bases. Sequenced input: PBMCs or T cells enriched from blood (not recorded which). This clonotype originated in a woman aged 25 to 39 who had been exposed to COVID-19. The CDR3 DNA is TGTGCCAGCAGCCTACAGGGGCTCATGAACACTGAAGCTTTCTTT. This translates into CASSLQGLMNTEAFF.